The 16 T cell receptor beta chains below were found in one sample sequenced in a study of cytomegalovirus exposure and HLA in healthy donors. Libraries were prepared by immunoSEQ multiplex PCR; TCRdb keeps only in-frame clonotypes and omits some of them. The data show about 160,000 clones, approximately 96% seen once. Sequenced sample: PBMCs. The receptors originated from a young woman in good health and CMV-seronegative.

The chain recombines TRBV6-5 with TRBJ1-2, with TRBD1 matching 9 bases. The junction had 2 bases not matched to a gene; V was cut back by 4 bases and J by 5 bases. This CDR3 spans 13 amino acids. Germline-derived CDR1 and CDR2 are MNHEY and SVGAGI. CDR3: CASSLDRGYGYTF. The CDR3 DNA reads TGTGCCAGCAGTTTGGACAGGGGTTATGGCTACACCTTC.

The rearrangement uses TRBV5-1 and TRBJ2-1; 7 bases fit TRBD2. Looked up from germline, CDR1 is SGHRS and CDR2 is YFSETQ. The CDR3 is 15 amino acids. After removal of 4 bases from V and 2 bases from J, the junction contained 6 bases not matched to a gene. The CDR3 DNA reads TGCGCCAGCAGCCCTGGACTAGAGCCCTACAATGAGCAGTTCTTC. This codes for CASSPGLEPYNEQFF.

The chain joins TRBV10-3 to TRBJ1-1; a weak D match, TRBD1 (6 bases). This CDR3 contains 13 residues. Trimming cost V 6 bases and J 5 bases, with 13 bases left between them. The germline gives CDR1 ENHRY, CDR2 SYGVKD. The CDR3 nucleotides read TGTGCCATCAGGGACCTCCAGGGGACTGAAGCTTTCTTT. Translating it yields CAIRDLQGTEAFF.

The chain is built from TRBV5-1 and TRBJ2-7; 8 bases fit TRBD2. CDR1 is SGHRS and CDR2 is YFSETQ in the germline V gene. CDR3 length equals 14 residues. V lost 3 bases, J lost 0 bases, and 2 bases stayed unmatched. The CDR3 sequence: CASSSGGTSYEQYF. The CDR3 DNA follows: TGCGCCAGCAGCTCGGGGGGGACCTCCTACGAGCAGTACTTC.

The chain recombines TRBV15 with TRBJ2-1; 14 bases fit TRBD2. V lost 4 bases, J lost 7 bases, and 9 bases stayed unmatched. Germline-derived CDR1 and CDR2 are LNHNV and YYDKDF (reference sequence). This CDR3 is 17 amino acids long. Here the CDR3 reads CATSKRLAGGPWNEQFF. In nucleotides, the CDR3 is TGTGCCACCAGCAAGAGACTAGCGGGGGGGCCTTGGAATGAGCAGTTCTTC.

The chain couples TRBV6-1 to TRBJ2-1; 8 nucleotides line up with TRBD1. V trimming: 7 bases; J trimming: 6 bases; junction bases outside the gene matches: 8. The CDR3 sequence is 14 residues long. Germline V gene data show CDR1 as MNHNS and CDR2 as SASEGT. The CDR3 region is CASTDRGRFNEQFF. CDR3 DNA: TGTGCCAGCACCGACAGGGGACGTTTCAATGAGCAGTTCTTC.

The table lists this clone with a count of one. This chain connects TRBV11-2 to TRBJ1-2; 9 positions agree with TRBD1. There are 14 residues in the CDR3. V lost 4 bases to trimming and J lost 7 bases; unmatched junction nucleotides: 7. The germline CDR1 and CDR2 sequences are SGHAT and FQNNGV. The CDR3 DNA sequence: TGTGCCAGCAGCTCACAGGGGGCGATGAGTGGCTACACCTTC. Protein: CASSSQGAMSGYTF.

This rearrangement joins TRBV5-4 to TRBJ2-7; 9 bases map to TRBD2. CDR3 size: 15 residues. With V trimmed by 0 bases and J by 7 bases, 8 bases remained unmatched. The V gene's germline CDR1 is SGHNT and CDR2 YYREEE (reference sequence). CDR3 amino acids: CASSLAAGGDLEQYF. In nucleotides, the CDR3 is TGTGCCAGCAGCTTGGCCGCGGGGGGGGACCTGGAGCAGTACTTC.

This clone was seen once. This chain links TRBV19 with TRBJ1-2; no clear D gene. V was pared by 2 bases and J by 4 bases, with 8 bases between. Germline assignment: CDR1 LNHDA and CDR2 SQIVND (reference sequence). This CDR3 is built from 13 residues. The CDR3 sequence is CASSILRSYGYTF. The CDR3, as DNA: TGTGCCAGTAGTATATTGAGGAGCTATGGCTACACCTTC.

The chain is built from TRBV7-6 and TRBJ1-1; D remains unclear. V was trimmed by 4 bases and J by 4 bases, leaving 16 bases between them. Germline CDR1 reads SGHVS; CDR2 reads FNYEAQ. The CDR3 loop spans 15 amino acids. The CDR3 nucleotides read TGTGCCAGCAGCTCAGTCTCCGTCGCAAGCACTGAAGCTTTCTTT. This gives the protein CASSSVSVASTEAFF.

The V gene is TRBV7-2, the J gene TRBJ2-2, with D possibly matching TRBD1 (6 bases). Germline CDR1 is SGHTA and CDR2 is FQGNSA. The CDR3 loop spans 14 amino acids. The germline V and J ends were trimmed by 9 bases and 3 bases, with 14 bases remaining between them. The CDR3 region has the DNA TGTGCCAGTATGGACAGAGACCACACCGGGGAGCTGTTTTTT. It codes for CASMDRDHTGELFF.

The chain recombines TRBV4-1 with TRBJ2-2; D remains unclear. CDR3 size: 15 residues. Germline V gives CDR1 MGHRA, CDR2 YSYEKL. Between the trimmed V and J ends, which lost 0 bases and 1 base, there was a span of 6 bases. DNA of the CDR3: TGCGCCAGCAGCCAAGATCCACAGAACACCGGGGAGCTGTTTTTT. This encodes CASSQDPQNTGELFF.

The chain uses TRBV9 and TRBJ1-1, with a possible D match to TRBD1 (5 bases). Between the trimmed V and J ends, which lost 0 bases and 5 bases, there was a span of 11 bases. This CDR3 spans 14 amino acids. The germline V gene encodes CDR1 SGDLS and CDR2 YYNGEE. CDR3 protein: CASSVGAGYTEAFF. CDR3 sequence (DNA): TGTGCCAGCAGCGTAGGAGCAGGGTATACTGAAGCTTTCTTT.

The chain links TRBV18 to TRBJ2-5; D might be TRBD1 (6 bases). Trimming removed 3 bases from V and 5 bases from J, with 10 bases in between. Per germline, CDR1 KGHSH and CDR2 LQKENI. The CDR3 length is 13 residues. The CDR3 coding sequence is TGTGCCAGCTCACCGATGAGGGGGGAGACCCAGTACTTC. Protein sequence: CASSPMRGETQYF.

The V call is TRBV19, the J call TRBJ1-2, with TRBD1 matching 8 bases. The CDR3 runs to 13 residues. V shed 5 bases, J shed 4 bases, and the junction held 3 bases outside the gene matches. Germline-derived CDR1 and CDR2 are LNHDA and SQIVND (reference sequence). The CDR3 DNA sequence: TGTGCCAGTAGTTTAACAGGGGGCTATGGCTACACCTTC. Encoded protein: CASSLTGGYGYTF.

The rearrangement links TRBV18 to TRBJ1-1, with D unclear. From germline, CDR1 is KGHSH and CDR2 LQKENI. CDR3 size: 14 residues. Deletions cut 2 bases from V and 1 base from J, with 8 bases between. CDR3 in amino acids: CASSPSPGNTEAFF. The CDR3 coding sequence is TGTGCCAGCTCACCATCCCCGGGGAACACTGAAGCTTTCTTT.